This T cell receptor beta chain was sequenced in a study of blood T cell repertoires in COVID-19 (dated by TCRdb to 2019 to 2021). With respect to the entire study: Samples from collaborators originated in the United States, Italy and Spain and spanned both the acute and convalescent phases of COVID-19. The prospective study material was composed of cDNA or gDNA derived from T cells, B-cell-depleted T cells, or PBMCs. Subjects who had been exposed to COVID-19, were actively infected with it, or had recovered from it provided the deeply sampled blood TCRbeta repertoires that made up the dataset. The repertoires were released in a freely available public database meant as a resource for research on the immune response to SARS-CoV-2. The samples were drawn from two sources: the first 160 participants of the ongoing ImmuneRACE study, and approximately 1,300 subjects contributed by 6 global collaborators. Nearly every sample came with metadata listing a de-identified subject ID, COVID-19 status, age in years and sex. Where available, HLA class I and class II types were obtained from metadata supplied by the sample provider rather than from assay-based typing.

Points on this clone: Which antigen it targets is not known. No base quality values were provided; no much bigger clone lies one nucleotide off.

Taken from the germline V gene, the CDR1 and CDR2 loops are KGHSH and LQKENI. Reading from cysteine to phenylalanine, the CDR3 counts 15 amino acids. The read is trimmed to its CDR3 DNA, 45 bases read in frame from base 1. At the junction V is shortened by 5 bases and J by 3 bases, with 16 bases in between. Each collaborating institution followed its own protocols to collect whole blood in K2EDTA tubes. For TCRbeta analysis, collaborator samples were shipped as frozen whole blood, as isolated PBMCs, or as DNA extracted from either sample type. The immunoSEQ Assay, a bias-controlled multiplex PCR, was used to amplify TCRbeta CDR3 regions from genomic DNA. Turning to the authors' computational methods: The number of nucleated cells in each sample was estimated from the amplification of reference gene primers within the assay. To quantify the absolute abundance of each unique TCRbeta CDR3 rearrangement, sequence reads were collapsed and filtered. For each sample, productive Simpson clonality was calculated as the square root of Simpson's diversity index over productive rearrangements. TCRdb retrieved this table from immuneACCESS and kept in-frame rearrangements only. Not all clones are present; in checked studies, unresolved V genes account for under half, and no reason is known for the remainder. V and J calls plus clone size are reproduced from that table; the DNA served to infer D and trimming. The sample table records 100,000 to 150,000 clones; roughly 74% of these occur just once. The ten largest clones represent around 6% of the sample.

Beyond this particular receptor, the publication reports: The quantity of clinical and demographic metadata differed by source and by participant and was supplied without curation.

This receptor chain uses TRBV18 and TRBJ1-1, with the D gene too uncertain to name. The specimen sequenced was peripheral blood. This TCR was recovered from a man between 60 and 75 years old with acute or convalescent COVID-19. In nucleotides, the sequence is TGTGCCAGCTCAACTAACGACCCCGAATACACTGAAGCTTTCTTT. This is translated as CASSTNDPEYTEAFF.